This T cell receptor (beta chain) was obtained from a study of blood T cell repertoires in COVID-19. TCRdb's table, derived via immunoSEQ multiplex PCR, lists solely in-frame clones and lacks some. Among more than 150,000 clones, roughly 90% were seen once, and the ten largest hold approximately 3%. Germline lookup yields CDR1 SEHNR and CDR2 FQNEAQ (reference sequence). V shed 5 bases, J shed 5 bases, and the junction held 3 bases outside the gene matches. The length of the CDR3 is 13 residues. The sequenced material came from peripheral blood. The receptor was isolated from a man in his sixties with acute or convalescent COVID-19. This sequence joins TRBV7-9 and TRBJ2-5; 9 nucleotides line up with TRBD1. CDR3 nucleotide sequence: TGTGCCAGCAGCACGACAGGGGGTGAGACCCAGTACTTC. Translating it yields CASSTTGGETQYF.